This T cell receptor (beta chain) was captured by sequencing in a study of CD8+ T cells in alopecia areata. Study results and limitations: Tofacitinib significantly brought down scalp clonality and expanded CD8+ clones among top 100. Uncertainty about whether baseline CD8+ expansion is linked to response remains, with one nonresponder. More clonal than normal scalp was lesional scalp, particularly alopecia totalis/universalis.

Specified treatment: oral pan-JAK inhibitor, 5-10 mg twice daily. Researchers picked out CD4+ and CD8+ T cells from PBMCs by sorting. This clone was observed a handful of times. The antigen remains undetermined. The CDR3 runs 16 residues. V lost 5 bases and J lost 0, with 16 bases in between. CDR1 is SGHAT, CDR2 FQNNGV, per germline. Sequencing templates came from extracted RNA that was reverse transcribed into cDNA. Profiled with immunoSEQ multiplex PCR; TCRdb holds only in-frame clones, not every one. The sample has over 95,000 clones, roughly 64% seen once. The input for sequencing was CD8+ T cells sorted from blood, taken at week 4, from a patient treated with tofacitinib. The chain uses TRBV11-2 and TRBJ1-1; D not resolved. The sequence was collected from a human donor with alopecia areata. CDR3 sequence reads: CASSPIPGWMNTEAFF. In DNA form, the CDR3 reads TGTGCCAGCAGCCCGATACCTGGATGGATGAACACTGAAGCTTTCTTT.